This T cell receptor (beta chain) was captured in a study of T-cell reconstitution after alpha-beta-depleted transplantation in children. General study findings and limits: After transplant, high TCRbeta diversity at day 60 in some patients arose from surviving recipient T cells and thymic progenitors. By about two months after transplant, alpha-beta T cells reportedly arose from several hundred graft clones that had expanded. From newly produced T cells came most of the T-cell counts and diversity one year after transplant.

Germline V gene data show CDR1 as SGHRS and CDR2 as YFSETQ. The CDR3 spans 18 residues. Losses at the gene ends were 2 bases for V and 2 bases for J; bases not matched to a gene: 8. Unique molecular identifiers tagged the TCRbeta library. From the PCR reads, TCRdb called clonotypes with MiXCR, one entry per CDR3 protein. The data contain hundreds of thousands of distinct CDR3 sequences, 7.5% to 9% of them singletons. This clonotype was detected only a few times. What it binds is unknown. Sequencing was performed on peripheral blood, taken 360 days after TCRalphabeta/CD19-depleted stem cell transplant. The J gene is TRBJ2-5, the V gene TRBV5-1; 14 nucleotides agree with TRBD2. This receptor was obtained from a female patient between 2 and 15 years old who had a stem cell transplant for Fanconi anemia, so the T cells may come from the graft donor. CDR3 region: CASSFNPGLAGAQETQYF. For the CDR3, the DNA is TGCGCCAGCAGCTTCAACCCGGGACTAGCGGGAGCACAAGAGACCCAGTACTTC.